The 32 T cell receptor beta chains below were found in one sample sequenced in a study of T cells in Graves' hyperthyroidism and ophthalmopathy. TCR beta CDR3 sequences were amplified from RNA transcripts. The TCR CDR3 first-round RT-PCR relied on the HTBI primer set. MiXCR was run by TCRdb on the multiplex PCR reads, yielding one entry per CDR3 protein. The table lists around 700,000 distinct CDR3 sequences, around 20% of them singletons. The sample consisted of blood. Receptor source: a woman in her forties or fifties with Graves' hyperthyroidism that later progressed to Graves' ophthalmopathy.

This clonotype was seen only a few times. The gene calls are TRBV7-2 and TRBJ2-1; weak D call: TRBD1 (5 bases). The CDR3 is 14 residues long. The V gene lost 2 bases and the J gene lost 8 bases, with 13 bases spanning the gap. From germline, CDR1 is SGHTA and CDR2 FQGNSA. Written as DNA, the CDR3 is TGTGCCAGCAGCTTATTGGCAAAAGGGGATGAGCAGTTCTTC. It specifies CASSLLAKGDEQFF. The full variable domain, in which reference TRBV7-2 and TRBJ2-1 provide the parts outside the CDR3, is GAGVSQSPSNKVTEKGKDVELRCDPISGHTALYWYRQSLGQGLEFLIYFQGNSAPDKSGLPSDRFSAERTGGSVSTLTIQRTQQEDSAVYLCASSLLAKGDEQFFGPGTRLTVL.

The V call is TRBV20-1, the J call TRBJ2-1; 10 bases are shared with TRBD2. Germline CDR1 is DFQATT and CDR2 is SNEGSKA (reference sequence). The CDR3 spans 14 residues. Losses at the gene ends were 0 bases for V and 8 bases for J; bases not matched to a gene: 4. The CDR3 sequence: CSARDYSGGYEQFF. CDR3 bases: TGCAGTGCTAGAGATTATAGCGGGGGGTATGAGCAGTTCTTC.

This clonotype was recorded at least ten times. V usage is TRBV7-2 and J usage is TRBJ2-1; TRBD2 matches at 13 bases. The V gene end was trimmed by 1 base and the J gene end by 7 bases; junction bases not matched to a gene: 4. This CDR3 has 16 residues. In germline, CDR1 is SGHTA, CDR2 FQGNSA. The CDR3 region is CASSLVGTSGANEQFF. CDR3 coding DNA: TGTGCCAGCAGCTTAGTTGGGACTAGCGGGGCAAATGAGCAGTTCTTC.

V is TRBV4-1 and J is TRBJ2-1; D unresolved. The CDR3 loop spans 12 amino acids. V lost 2 bases and J 7 bases, leaving 6 bases between the germline ends. CDR1 and CDR2 from the germline V gene are MGHRA and YSYEKL. In DNA, the CDR3 is TGCGCCAGCAGCCAATCCGGGAATGAGCAGTTCTTC. This sequence encodes CASSQSGNEQFF.

This clonotype was recorded at least ten times. The chain has TRBV27 and TRBJ1-1; D possibly corresponds to TRBD1 (5 bases). V lost 5 bases to trimming and J lost 8 bases, with 15 bases between them. The CDR3 extends over 13 amino acids. Germline V gene sequence: CDR1 MNHEY, CDR2 SMNVEV (reference sequence). This CDR3 reads CASSLRGGGEAFF. The CDR3 DNA follows: TGTGCCAGCAGTCTAAGGGGAGGAGGAGAAGCTTTCTTT.

This clonotype was counted only a few times. The V call is TRBV12-5, the J call TRBJ1-1, with D maybe TRBD1 (5 bases). The germline gives CDR1 LGHNT, CDR2 FRNRAP. CDR3 length equals 14 residues. Trimming removed 4 bases from V and 1 base from J, with 10 bases in between. The CDR3 bases are TGTGCTAGTGGTTCGGGACTAAAGAACACTGAAGCTTTCTTT. This translates into CASGSGLKNTEAFF.

This clonotype was counted a few times. The chain recombines TRBV9 with TRBJ1-2; 9 nucleotides line up with TRBD1. The CDR3 covers 15 residues. With V trimmed by 4 bases and J by 4 bases, 8 bases remained unmatched. The V gene's germline CDR1 is SGDLS and CDR2 YYNGEE. The CDR3 reads CASSSHRGQVYGYTF. CDR3 bases: TGTGCCAGCAGCTCCCACAGGGGGCAGGTCTATGGCTACACCTTC.

This clonotype turned up a few times. The rearrangement links TRBV6-1 to TRBJ2-3; weak D call: TRBD1 (7 bases). CDR1 and CDR2 (germline): MNHNS, SASEGT. V lost 6 bases to trimming and J lost 2 bases, with 18 bases between them. CDR3 size: 16 residues. The CDR3 DNA is TGTGCCAGCAGCCGGGGGACAGACACCTCCACAGATACGCAGTATTTT. Its translation: CASSRGTDTSTDTQYF.

V gene TRBV20-1 combines with J gene TRBJ2-2; the match to TRBD2 covers 11 bases. Germline V gives CDR1 DFQATT, CDR2 SNEGSKA (reference sequence). The trim removed 5 bases at V and 1 base at J, leaving 3 bases unmatched. The CDR3 contains 15 residues. The CDR3 nucleotides are TGCAGTGCTCTTACTAGCGGGGGGAACACCGGGGAGCTGTTTTTT. Its protein product is CSALTSGGNTGELFF.

The CDR3 sequence is CAGQPARGIVGTGELFF. The DNA for the CDR3 is TGTGCCGGCCAACCGGCGAGGGGTATCGTGGGGACCGGGGAGCTGTTTTTT. The J gene is TRBJ2-2, the V gene TRBV28, with D perhaps matching TRBD1 or TRBD2 (5 bases each). V lost 11 bases and J lost 5, with 27 bases in between. The CDR3 has 17 residues. Germline-derived CDR1 and CDR2 are MDHEN and SYDVKM.

The CDR3 loop reads CASSRGPGQGASGAYNEQFF. CDR3 nucleotide sequence: TGTGCCAGCTCACGGGGGCCGGGACAGGGGGCGAGCGGCGCCTACAATGAGCAGTTCTTC. This chain joins TRBV18 and TRBJ2-1; 12 bases map to TRBD1. Germline values: CDR1 KGHSH, CDR2 LQKENI. CDR3 length equals 20 residues. J lost 2 bases, V lost 4 bases, and 15 bases had no gene match.

The rearrangement uses TRBV10-1 and TRBJ2-2; the D call may be TRBD1 or TRBD2 (6 bases each). V was pared by 0 bases and J by 3 bases, with 11 bases between. The CDR3 is 16 residues long. Germline values: CDR1 WNHNN, CDR2 SYGVQD (reference sequence). The CDR3 sequence is CASSESLRGDTGELFF. The CDR3 DNA reads as TGCGCCAGCAGTGAGTCATTGAGGGGGGACACCGGGGAGCTGTTTTTT.

At least ten counts were recorded for this clonotype. The rearrangement links TRBV2 to TRBJ2-3, with D unresolved. CDR3 size: 16 residues. From germline, CDR1 is SNHLY and CDR2 FYNNEI. Trimming stripped 5 bases from V and 2 bases from J, with 17 bases between. CDR3: CASSYLDNRFTDTQYF. The DNA of the CDR3 is TGTGCCAGCAGTTATCTCGACAACCGATTCACAGATACGCAGTATTTT.

The chain couples TRBV29-1 to TRBJ2-5, with 8 bases identical to TRBD1. The germline gives CDR1 SQVTM, CDR2 ANQGSEA. J gave up 5 bases and V 1 base, and 12 bases lay outside the gene matches. This CDR3 spans 16 amino acids. The CDR3 DNA reads TGCAGCGTTGAAGCTATTGGCAGGGGGCCGGGGGAGACCCAGTACTTC. Protein sequence: CSVEAIGRGPGETQYF.

This clonotype was observed a handful of times. This chain links TRBV6-1 with TRBJ2-7; a weak D match, TRBD2 (5 bases). CDR3 length: 15 residues. V gave up 7 bases and J gave up 4 bases, with 20 bases separating them. The germline V gene encodes CDR1 MNHNS and CDR2 SASEGT. CDR3 amino acids: CASTSRARADYEQYF. CDR3 sequence (DNA): TGTGCCAGCACATCAAGGGCGAGGGCTGATTACGAGCAGTACTTC.

This clonotype was seen repeatedly, ten times or more. The chain recombines TRBV6-5 with TRBJ2-3; no definite D call. CDR3 length: 14 amino acids. V dropped 0 bases and J dropped 2 bases, with 6 bases sitting between them. Looked up from germline, CDR1 is MNHEY and CDR2 is SVGAGI. In nucleotides, the CDR3 is TGTGCCAGCAGTTACTCGGGGAACACAGATACGCAGTATTTT. Translated, it gives CASSYSGNTDTQYF.

V is TRBV12-3 or TRBV12-4 and J is TRBJ1-4, with TRBD1 matching over 8 bases. The CDR3 runs 17 residues. The trim removed 5 bases at V and 5 bases at J, leaving 13 bases unmatched. The DNA of the CDR3 is TGTGCCAGCAGTCTCGACAGGGGCCCGATAAGCAATGAAAAACTGTTTTTT. It codes for CASSLDRGPISNEKLFF.

This chain joins TRBV10-1 and TRBJ2-1; weak D call: TRBD1 (7 bases). Trimming removed 5 bases at V and 1 base at J, with 21 bases between. Per the germline V gene, CDR1 is WNHNN and CDR2 is SYGVQD (reference sequence). The CDR3 has 18 amino acids. The CDR3 DNA follows: TGCGCCAGCAGTAATCGGGGGTACCGGGACAGTTCCTACAATGAGCAGTTCTTC. Protein: CASSNRGYRDSSYNEQFF.

In nucleotides, the CDR3 is TGTGCCAGCAGTCCTCGGACAGGCACCTCGCATCAGCCCCAGCATTTT. Its protein is CASSPRTGTSHQPQHF. The rearrangement joins TRBV12-3 or TRBV12-4 to TRBJ1-5; 7 bases fit TRBD1. This CDR3 comprises 16 residues. J gave up 5 bases and V 5 bases, and 12 bases lay outside the gene matches.

This clonotype was counted a few times. V and J are TRBV20-1 and TRBJ1-2; 9 nucleotides line up with TRBD1. V lost 6 bases and J lost 6; bases outside the gene matches: 11. This CDR3 contains 14 residues. Germline-derived CDR1 and CDR2 are DFQATT and SNEGSKA (reference sequence). The CDR3, as DNA: TGCAGTGCAAATGACAGGGGGTCACCGAATGGCTACACCTTC. This sequence encodes CSANDRGSPNGYTF.

V usage is TRBV10-3 and J usage is TRBJ2-2; unclear D gene. This CDR3 region has 13 residues. The germline V gene has CDR1 ENHRY and CDR2 SYGVKD. V was shortened by 7 bases and J by 2 bases, with 8 bases between the two germline ends. CDR3: CAIKDGNTGELFF. CDR3 coding DNA: TGTGCCATCAAGGACGGTAACACCGGGGAGCTGTTTTTT.

This clonotype was counted ten times or more. The chain joins TRBV20-1 to TRBJ2-7; 9 positions agree with TRBD1. This CDR3 is 13 amino acids long. The ends lost 4 bases at V and 4 bases at J; junction bases unmatched: 5. CDR1 DFQATT and CDR2 SNEGSKA come from the germline V gene (reference sequence). CDR3 amino acids: CSATNRGQYEQYF. For the CDR3, the DNA is TGCAGTGCTACGAACAGGGGGCAGTACGAGCAGTACTTC.

The chain couples TRBV6-1 to TRBJ1-2, with no clear D. This CDR3 has 12 residues. V dropped 1 base and J dropped 10 bases, with 10 bases sitting between them. Germline V gene sequence: CDR1 MNHNS, CDR2 SASEGT. Here the CDR3 DNA reads TGTGCCAGCAGTGAAGTGTTGGGGTTCTACACCTTC. Translated, it gives CASSEVLGFYTF.

CDR3 bases: TGTGCCAGTAGTCTCCAACTCGGGACCTATGGCTACACCTTC. Protein sequence: CASSLQLGTYGYTF. V gene TRBV19 combines with J gene TRBJ1-2; possibly TRBD1 for D (5 bases). V lost 5 bases, J lost 4 bases, and 14 bases lay in between. The CDR3 runs 14 residues. Germline V gene data show CDR1 as LNHDA and CDR2 as SQIVND (reference sequence).

With respect to this clonotype: A much more abundant neighbour one base away suggests this may be a read error. The CDR3 ends on some other residue instead of the conserved phenylalanine or tryptophan, so this is likely a read error. CDR3 bases: TGTGCCAGCACCCCCGGGACTCCCGAGCAGTACCTC. Amino acid sequence: CASTPGTPEQYL. The chain employs TRBV2 and TRBJ2-7; weak D call: TRBD2 (6 bases). Trimming stripped 7 bases from V and 6 bases from J, with 13 bases between. The CDR3 spans 12 residues. Germline lookup yields CDR1 SNHLY and CDR2 FYNNEI.

This clonotype appeared many times. The V gene is TRBV12-3 or TRBV12-4, the J gene TRBJ1-6, with no clear D. Deletions cut 5 bases from V and 0 bases from J, with 8 bases between. The CDR3 is made up of 15 amino acids. CDR3 residues: CASSQGDSYNSPLHF. The DNA of the CDR3 is TGTGCCAGCAGTCAAGGTGACTCCTATAATTCACCCCTCCACTTT.

The chain is built from TRBV6-2 or TRBV6-3 and TRBJ2-3; TRBD2 aligns across 13 bases. This CDR3 region has 15 residues. Germline V lookup: CDR1 MNHEY, CDR2 SVGEGT. V shed 10 bases and J 10 bases; nucleotides not matched to a gene: 14. CDR3 sequence reads: CATRRTSGGLGSQYF. CDR3 nucleotides: TGTGCCACCCGCCGGACTAGCGGGGGCCTGGGGTCGCAGTATTTT.

This clonotype was seen once. The rearrangement joins TRBV9 to TRBJ2-6; no clear D. CDR1 and CDR2 from the germline V gene are SGDLS and YYNGEE. This CDR3 is built from 17 residues. The V end lost 0 bases, the J end lost 0 bases, and 10 bases lay between the germline ends. The CDR3 DNA is TGTGCCAGCAGCGTAGGTGGCCCGAGCTCTGGGGCCAACGTCCTGACTTTC. Translating gives CASSVGGPSSGANVLTF.

The J gene is TRBJ2-3, the V gene TRBV9; 8 nucleotides match TRBD2. CDR1 and CDR2 (germline): SGDLS, YYNGEE. The CDR3 totals 15 residues. V shed 0 bases, J shed 6 bases, and the junction held 6 bases outside the gene matches. This CDR3 is CASSVGGLVSDTQYF. In DNA, the CDR3 is TGTGCCAGCAGCGTAGGGGGACTAGTCTCCGATACGCAGTATTTT.

This clonotype was seen more than once but under ten times. The V and J genes are TRBV9 and TRBJ1-5; 7 bases are a match to TRBD1. CDR3 length: 14 residues. In germline, CDR1 is SGDLS, CDR2 YYNGEE. Trimming at V came to 4 bases and at J to 7 bases, leaving 8 bases not matched to a gene. The CDR3 coding sequence is TGTGCCAGCAGCCCTCGACAGGGTGGGCAGCCCCAGCATTTT. It specifies CASSPRQGGQPQHF.

V is TRBV4-1 and J is TRBJ1-3; 9 bases match TRBD1. The CDR3 runs 16 residues. The germline CDR1 and CDR2 sequences are MGHRA and YSYEKL. V shed 1 base and J 4 bases; nucleotides not matched to a gene: 5. CDR3 amino acids: CASSQVGQGFGNTIYF. The CDR3 coding sequence is TGCGCCAGCAGCCAAGTGGGACAGGGTTTCGGAAACACCATATATTTT.

The J gene is TRBJ1-5, the V gene TRBV20-1; D uncertain. Germline CDR1 is DFQATT and CDR2 is SNEGSKA (reference sequence). The CDR3 has 14 residues. V gave up 5 bases and J gave up 9 bases, with 20 bases separating them. This CDR3 is CSAERPIGNGPQHF. In DNA, the CDR3 is TGCAGTGCTGAACGGCCTATAGGAAACGGGCCCCAGCATTTT.